These T cell receptor beta chains were read from a single sample in a study of type 1 regulatory T cells. The antigens of these receptors remain unknown. TCRdb itself ran the reads through MiXCR, one entry per CDR3 protein. The table includes 60,000 to 70,000 distinct CDR3 sequences, around 63% detected once. Material for sequencing was cultured T cells, either the whole culture or a sorted T cell fraction (not recorded which). The origin of the receptors is a human donor in good health. Both conserved end residues are part of each CDR3. Fields, in order: J gene, clone size, V gene, D gene, CDR3 protein, CDR3 DNA. A D gene is named only where the DNA matches it firmly. A row's size may be missing; if present it is once, few, many or a size class.

J: TRBJ2-6; size: -; V: TRBV5-1; D: TRBD1; CDR3: CASSPDRGSGANVLTF; DNA: TGCGCCAGCAGCCCGGACAGGGGGTCTGGGGCCAACGTCCTGACTTTC
J: TRBJ2-1; size: -; V: TRBV24-1; D: TRBD2; CDR3: CATSDLKSSGKKNEQFF; DNA: TGTGCCACCAGTGATTTGAAGTCTAGCGGGAAAAAAAATGAGCAGTTCTTC
J: TRBJ1-2; size: -; V: TRBV15; D: -; CDR3: CATSRDAPYGYTF; DNA: TGTGCCACCAGCAGAGATGCCCCGTATGGCTACACCTTC
J: TRBJ2-7; size: -; V: TRBV6-1; D: -; CDR3: CASSAAGYEQYF; DNA: TGTGCCAGCAGTGCGGCCGGTTACGAGCAGTACTTC
J: TRBJ2-5; size: few; V: TRBV3-1; D: TRBD2; CDR3: CASSRTESGSGETQYF; DNA: TGTGCCAGCAGCCGGACAGAAAGCGGGAGCGGGGAGACCCAGTACTTC
J: TRBJ2-7; size: -; V: TRBV6-7; D: TRBD1; CDR3: CASSYHGTGKGSYEQYF; DNA: TGTGCCAGCAGTTACCATGGGACAGGGAAAGGCTCCTACGAGCAGTACTTC
J: TRBJ2-1; size: -; V: TRBV9; D: TRBD2; CDR3: CASSVGGFGSGYNEQFF; DNA: TGTGCCAGCAGCGTAGGTGGTTTCGGTAGCGGGTACAATGAGCAGTTCTTC
J: TRBJ1-1; size: few; V: TRBV28; D: -; CDR3: CATTGLNTEAFF; DNA: TGTGCCACCACAGGTCTGAACACTGAAGCTTTCTTT
J: TRBJ2-5; size: -; V: TRBV9; D: TRBD2; CDR3: CASSVSPAGQETQYF; DNA: TGTGCCAGCAGCGTAAGTCCAGCGGGACAAGAGACCCAGTACTTC
J: TRBJ1-1; size: -; V: TRBV11-1; D: -; CDR3: CASSLPNTEAFF; DNA: TGTGCCAGCAGCTTGCCAAACACTGAAGCTTTCTTT
J: TRBJ2-1; size: many; V: TRBV7-6; D: -; CDR3: CASSLYGTMGSNEQFF; DNA: TGTGCCAGCAGCTTATACGGGACCATGGGCTCCAATGAGCAGTTCTTC
J: TRBJ1-2; size: -; V: TRBV19; D: -; CDR3: CASSYRLITANYGYTF; DNA: TGTGCCAGTAGTTATCGCCTGATAACGGCTAACTATGGCTACACCTTC
J: TRBJ2-3; size: -; V: TRBV27; D: TRBD2; CDR3: CATSTSGNTDTQYF; DNA: TGTGCCACCTCTACTAGCGGCAACACAGATACGCAGTATTTT
J: TRBJ2-1; size: few; V: TRBV12-3/TRBV12-4; D: TRBD2; CDR3: CASSLRAGSYNEQFF; DNA: TGTGCCAGCAGTTTACGAGCGGGATCCTACAATGAGCAGTTCTTC
J: TRBJ2-3; size: -; V: TRBV6-1; D: -; CDR3: CASSEAPSTDTQYF; DNA: TGTGCCAGCAGTGAAGCCCCCAGCACAGATACGCAGTATTTT
J: TRBJ2-1; size: -; V: TRBV12-3/TRBV12-4; D: TRBD1; CDR3: CASSQGEPYNEQFF; DNA: TGTGCCAGCAGTCAGGGGGAGCCCTACAATGAGCAGTTCTTC
J: TRBJ2-7; size: many; V: TRBV20-1; D: -; CDR3: CSASPTGSYEQYF; DNA: TGCAGTGCTAGTCCGACTGGGTCCTACGAGCAGTACTTC
J: TRBJ2-5; size: few; V: TRBV20-1; D: TRBD1; CDR3: CSARDPGQGNQETQYF; DNA: TGCAGTGCTAGAGATCCGGGACAGGGGAACCAAGAGACCCAGTACTTC
J: TRBJ2-4; size: few; V: TRBV3-1; D: TRBD2; CDR3: CASSQGEGLAKNIQYF; DNA: TGTGCCAGCAGCCAAGGGGAGGGGCTAGCCAAAAACATTCAGTACTTC
J: TRBJ2-2; size: -; V: TRBV9; D: TRBD1; CDR3: CASSGGNRGRPGELFF; DNA: TGTGCCAGCAGCGGGGGTAACAGGGGGCGGCCCGGGGAGCTGTTTTTT
J: TRBJ2-3; size: -; V: TRBV11-2; D: -; CDR3: CASSFSEDTQYF; DNA: TGTGCCAGCAGCTTTAGTGAAGATACGCAGTATTTT
J: TRBJ1-1; size: -; V: TRBV9; D: -; CDR3: CASSVEGVMNTEAFF; DNA: TGTGCCAGCAGCGTTGAAGGGGTAATGAACACTGAAGCTTTCTTT
J: TRBJ2-5; size: -; V: TRBV3-1; D: TRBD2; CDR3: CASSRRLAGKQRGETQYF; DNA: TGTGCCAGCAGCCGTAGGCTAGCGGGAAAACAGAGAGGGGAGACCCAGTACTTC
J: TRBJ2-5; size: -; V: TRBV4-3; D: TRBD1; CDR3: CASSQVGTGAQETQYF; DNA: TGCGCCAGCAGCCAAGTCGGGACAGGGGCCCAAGAGACCCAGTACTTC
J: TRBJ2-3; size: -; V: TRBV20-1; D: TRBD1; CDR3: CSARDIRGRPDTQYF; DNA: TGCAGTGCTAGAGATATAAGGGGGCGCCCAGATACGCAGTATTTT
J: TRBJ2-1; size: few; V: TRBV5-1; D: -; CDR3: CASSLRAGAFYNEQFF; DNA: TGCGCCAGCAGCTTGCGGGCAGGGGCTTTCTACAATGAGCAGTTCTTC
J: TRBJ1-2; size: -; V: TRBV5-1; D: TRBD1; CDR3: CASSPQGAKSYGYTF; DNA: TGCGCCAGCAGCCCCCAGGGGGCGAAGAGCTATGGCTACACCTTC
J: TRBJ1-2; size: once; V: TRBV7-9; D: TRBD1; CDR3: CASSRWTGGDYGYTF; DNA: TGTGCCAGCAGTCGCTGGACAGGGGGGGACTATGGCTACACCTTC
J: TRBJ2-7; size: -; V: TRBV6-2/TRBV6-3; D: -; CDR3: CASSYAGPTGYEQYF; DNA: TGTGCCAGCAGTTACGCGGGCCCGACAGGCTACGAGCAGTACTTC
J: TRBJ1-4; size: medium-sized; V: TRBV6-6; D: TRBD1; CDR3: CASTLTGATNEKLFF; DNA: TGTGCCAGCACCTTGACAGGGGCAACTAATGAAAAACTGTTTTTT
J: TRBJ2-2; size: -; V: TRBV19; D: -; CDR3: CAGRGTNTGELFF; DNA: TGTGCCGGACGGGGAACGAACACCGGGGAGCTGTTTTTT
J: TRBJ2-2; size: -; V: TRBV12-3/TRBV12-4; D: -; CDR3: CASSRMPTGELFF; DNA: TGTGCCAGCAGTCGGATGCCCACCGGGGAGCTGTTTTTT